Listed here is a single T cell receptor (beta chain). Its antigen is not identified. Buffy coats from healthy blood donors served as controls. This specimen comes from a study of STAT5B mutations in CD4+ large granular lymphocyte leukemia. Study results and limitations: Without putative leukemic clones, patient CD4-sorted repertoires remained more clonal than healthy CD4+ repertoires. Approximately 25% of private leukemic clonotypes occurred rarely in other patients' non-leukemic repertoires.

Here immunoSEQ multiplex PCR was the method, and the copy in TCRdb shows in-frame clones only, minus some. The sample shows 30,000 to 35,000 clones, 69% of them seen only once. Sequencing was performed on CD4+ T cells from blood buffy coats. This receptor was identified in a human donor in good health.

CDR3 region: CAWSPDRGNEQFF. In nucleotides, the CDR3 is TGTGCCTGGAGTCCGGACAGGGGTAATGAGCAGTTCTTC. The chain links TRBV30 to TRBJ2-1, with 9 bases identical to TRBD1. This CDR3 comprises 13 residues. The germline V gene has CDR1 GTSNPN and CDR2 SVGIG (reference sequence). The V gene end was trimmed by 2 bases and the J gene end by 7 bases; junction bases not matched to a gene: 3.